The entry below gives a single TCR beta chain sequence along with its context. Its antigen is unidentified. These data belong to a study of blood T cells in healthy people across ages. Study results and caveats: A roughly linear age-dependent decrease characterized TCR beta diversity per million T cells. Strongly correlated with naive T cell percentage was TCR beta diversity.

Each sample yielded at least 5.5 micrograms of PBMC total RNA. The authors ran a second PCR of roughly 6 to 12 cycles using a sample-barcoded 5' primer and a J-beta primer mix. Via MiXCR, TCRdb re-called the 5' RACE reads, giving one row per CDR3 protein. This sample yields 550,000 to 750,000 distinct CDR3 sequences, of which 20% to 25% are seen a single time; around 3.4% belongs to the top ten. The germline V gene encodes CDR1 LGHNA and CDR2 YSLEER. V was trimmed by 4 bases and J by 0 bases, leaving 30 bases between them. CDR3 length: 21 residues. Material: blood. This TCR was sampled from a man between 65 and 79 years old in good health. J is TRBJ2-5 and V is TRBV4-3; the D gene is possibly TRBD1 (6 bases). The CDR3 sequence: CASSLARDLVLEGVYQETQYF. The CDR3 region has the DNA TGCGCCAGCAGCCTAGCACGGGACCTAGTTCTCGAGGGGGTGTACCAAGAGACCCAGTACTTC.